These 20 T cell receptor beta chains were all obtained from the same sample, sequenced in a study of cytomegalovirus exposure and HLA in healthy donors. Vbeta (60) and Jbeta (13) primers were used in the PCR. The table came from immunoSEQ multiplex PCR; TCRdb's copy has only in-frame clones and leaves some out. The data contain some 150,000 clones, 70% to 80% of them singletons. Material: PBMCs. The receptors come from a man aged 45-60 years in good health and CMV-seropositive.

The V and J genes are TRBV19 and TRBJ1-2; 7 bases are shared with TRBD1. Unmatched junction bases numbered 8, after V lost 9 bases and J lost 4 bases. The CDR3 contains 13 residues. In germline, CDR1 is LNHDA, CDR2 SQIVND (reference sequence). CDR3 protein: CASQGQTPYGYTF. Here the CDR3 DNA reads TGTGCCAGCCAGGGACAGACGCCCTATGGCTACACCTTC. The full variable domain, with the rest looked up from reference TRBV19 and TRBJ1-2, is DGGITQSPKYLFRKEGQNVTLSCEQNLNHDAMYWYRQDPGQGLRLIYYSQIVNDFQKGDIAEGYSVSREKKESFPLTVTSAQKNPTAFYLCASQGQTPYGYTFGSGTRLTVV.

V is TRBV9 and J is TRBJ1-2; 8 nucleotides agree with TRBD1. The germline V gene has CDR1 SGDLS and CDR2 YYNGEE. The CDR3 is made up of 14 amino acids. V trimming: 4 bases; J trimming: 7 bases; junction bases outside the gene matches: 9. The CDR3 nucleotides are TGTGCCAGCAGCTTGGAAGGGACAGGCAGTGGCTACACCTTC. Amino acids: CASSLEGTGSGYTF.

This clone appeared a few times. The junction shows a germline mismatch at one end, possibly a read error. The CDR3 reads CSSSLYGQAFTDTQYF. Here the CDR3 DNA reads TGTTCCAGCAGCTTATACGGACAGGCCTTTACAGATACGCAGTATTTT. The chain joins TRBV7-9 to TRBJ2-3, with TRBD1 matching over 7 bases. Germline CDR1 is SEHNR and CDR2 is FQNEAQ (reference sequence). CDR3 length: 16 amino acids.

The rearrangement joins TRBV6-5 to TRBJ1-5; D remains unclear. CDR3 size: 15 residues. V was shortened by 6 bases and J by 0 bases, with 12 bases between the two germline ends. Per germline, CDR1 MNHEY and CDR2 SVGAGI. CDR3: CASSLFSYSNQPQHF. In DNA, the CDR3 is TGTGCCAGCAGCCTGTTTTCTTATAGCAATCAGCCCCAGCATTTT.

This clone has only a few counts. This chain uses TRBV2 with TRBJ2-2; D not certain. From germline, CDR1 is SNHLY and CDR2 FYNNEI. V lost 7 bases and J lost 4, with 10 bases in between. This CDR3 contains 13 residues. The CDR3 loop reads CASTLTPTGELFF. DNA for the CDR3: TGTGCCAGCACCCTAACCCCCACCGGGGAGCTGTTTTTT.

The V and J genes are TRBV7-9 and TRBJ2-7, with a tentative D call TRBD2 (6 bases). Trimming cost V 5 bases and J 1 base, with 9 bases left between them. The V gene's germline CDR1 is SEHNR and CDR2 FQNEAQ (reference sequence). This CDR3 is built from 13 residues. The CDR3 spells CASSPRGSYEQYF. The CDR3 nucleotides read TGTGCCAGCAGCCCACGGGGGTCCTACGAGCAGTACTTC.

This sequence joins TRBV9 and TRBJ2-7, with 11 bases that match TRBD2. Germline assignment: CDR1 SGDLS and CDR2 YYNGEE. This CDR3 is 15 amino acids long. With 0 bases clipped from V and 6 bases from J, the junction kept 5 bases outside the gene matches. CDR3 amino acids: CASSVVASGRSEQYF. The CDR3 DNA follows: TGTGCCAGCAGCGTAGTAGCTAGCGGGAGGAGCGAGCAGTACTTC.

CDR3 in amino acids: CASSLDRSSGNTIYF. CDR3 coding DNA: TGCGCCAGCAGCCTGGACAGGAGCTCTGGAAACACCATATATTTT. The chain combines TRBV5-1 with TRBJ1-3; 7 nucleotides agree with TRBD1. Trimming cost V 4 bases and J 0 bases; bases outside gene matches: 4. This CDR3 comprises 15 residues. Germline V lookup: CDR1 SGHRS, CDR2 YFSETQ.

The chain couples TRBV9 to TRBJ1-1; D not resolved. Trimming took off 3 bases at V and 2 bases at J, with 11 bases between the two ends. The CDR3 extends over 14 amino acids. Germline V lookup: CDR1 SGDLS, CDR2 YYNGEE. The CDR3 loop reads CASSARSRNTEAFF. CDR3 coding DNA: TGTGCCAGCAGCGCCAGGTCCCGAAACACTGAAGCTTTCTTT.

The chain links TRBV7-3 to TRBJ1-1, with D uncertain. The V end was cut by 1 base, the J end by 1 base, with 4 bases between. The CDR3 length is 13 residues. The germline V gene has CDR1 SGHTA and CDR2 FQGTGA. The CDR3 sequence is CASSLIQNTEAFF. The CDR3 DNA follows: TGTGCCAGCAGCTTAATACAGAACACTGAAGCTTTCTTT.

This clone was counted between two and nine times. One junction end does not reproduce the germline sequence, and a read error may be involved. This chain uses TRBV7-9 with TRBJ1-2, with TRBD1 as a possible D gene (5 bases). CDR3 size: 17 residues. Germline values: CDR1 SEHNR, CDR2 FQNEAQ (reference sequence). For the CDR3, the DNA is TGTTCCAGCAGCTTAGCTCTACAGGCTGCGACTAACTATGGCTACACCTTC. Translation: CSSSLALQAATNYGYTF.

The table lists this clone with a count of one. The chain joins TRBV2 to TRBJ2-2; tentatively, D is TRBD1 (5 bases). The CDR3 is made up of 13 amino acids. Germline CDR1 reads SNHLY; CDR2 reads FYNNEI. With 8 bases removed from V and 7 bases from J, the gap between germline ends came to 14 bases. The CDR3 loop reads CASRLLQGGELFF. The CDR3 DNA follows: TGTGCCAGCCGTCTCCTCCAGGGCGGGGAGCTGTTTTTT.

This clone was counted a single time. Relative to the germline gene, one junction end is altered; a read error may explain this. V is TRBV4-1 and J is TRBJ1-5; TRBD1 aligns across 10 bases. In germline, CDR1 is MGHRA, CDR2 YSYEKL. The CDR3 spans 15 residues. The CDR3 sequence: CASSQETGGNQPQHF. CDR3 nucleotide sequence: TGCGCCAGCAGCCAAGAGACAGGGGGCAACCAGCCCCAGCATTTT.

The CDR3 protein is CASRPTGGGEKLFF. DNA for the CDR3: TGTGCCAGCAGACCGACAGGGGGCGGTGAAAAACTGTTTTTT. The chain couples TRBV6-1 to TRBJ1-4; 10 bases agree with TRBD1. Germline values: CDR1 MNHNS, CDR2 SASEGT. The junction had 5 bases not matched to a gene; V was cut back by 6 bases and J by 7 bases. The CDR3 has 14 residues.

CDR3 residues: CASSPRRLAGGNTGELFF. The CDR3 nucleotides read TGTGCCAGCTCACCTCGAAGACTAGCGGGGGGGAACACCGGGGAGCTGTTTTTT. This chain links TRBV18 with TRBJ2-2; TRBD2 agrees at 13 bases. The CDR3 spans 18 residues. J lost 1 base, V lost 3 bases, and 5 bases had no gene match. Per the germline V gene, CDR1 is KGHSH and CDR2 is LQKENI.

V usage is TRBV19 and J usage is TRBJ1-2, with 8 bases aligning to TRBD1. The CDR3 sequence is 14 residues long. V trimming: 9 bases; J trimming: 6 bases; junction bases outside the gene matches: 12. Germline CDR1 is LNHDA and CDR2 is SQIVND (reference sequence). The CDR3 sequence is CASRKRTGSDGYTF. CDR3 coding DNA: TGTGCCAGCAGAAAACGGACAGGGAGCGATGGCTACACCTTC.

The chain is built from TRBV5-1 and TRBJ1-4, with unresolved D. Trimming shortened V by 0 bases and J by 3 bases, and 9 bases separated the two germline ends. Germline CDR1 and CDR2: SGHRS and YFSETQ. This CDR3 is 15 amino acids long. The CDR3 spells CASSLGQAPNEKLFF. The DNA of the CDR3 is TGCGCCAGCAGCTTGGGTCAGGCGCCTAATGAAAAACTGTTTTTT.

V usage is TRBV19 and J usage is TRBJ1-5; a possible D gene is TRBD1 (6 bases). V lost 10 bases and J lost 5, with 12 bases in between. In germline, CDR1 is LNHDA, CDR2 SQIVND (reference sequence). The CDR3 is 12 residues long. The CDR3 reads CATTGRDQPQHF. In DNA form, the CDR3 reads TGTGCCACAACAGGGAGGGATCAGCCCCAGCATTTT.

This rearrangement joins TRBV5-4 to TRBJ2-7; 8 bases agree with TRBD1. Germline loops: CDR1 SGHNT, CDR2 YYREEE (reference sequence). After removal of 5 bases from V and 3 bases from J, the junction contained 7 bases not matched to a gene. The CDR3 sequence is 14 residues long. The CDR3 DNA sequence: TGTGCCAGCAGACGTACAGGGGGAGGCTACGAGCAGTACTTC. Translation gives CASRRTGGGYEQYF.

The chain uses TRBV6-5 and TRBJ1-4; D remains unclear. CDR3 length equals 15 residues. Trimming left V 1 base short and J 3 bases short, with 9 bases between. The germline CDR1 and CDR2 sequences are MNHEY and SVGAGI. The DNA of the CDR3 is TGTGCCAGCAGTTACTTACCAAGAGCTAATGAAAAACTGTTTTTT. Translation: CASSYLPRANEKLFF.